This entry lists 20 T cell receptor beta chains sequenced from one sample in a study of T cells in Graves' hyperthyroidism and ophthalmopathy. RNA transcripts provided the source from which TCR beta CDR3 regions were amplified. Using the HTBI primer set, a first-round RT-PCR was run on the TCR CDR3. TCRdb ran MiXCR on the multiplex PCR reads and lists one entry per CDR3 protein. The repertoire includes roughly 170,000 distinct CDR3 sequences, about a sixth of them detected once, and 25% to 35% sits in the top ten. Sequencing was done on a sample of blood. The source is a woman between 45 and 65 years old with Graves' hyperthyroidism.

This clonotype was counted ten times or more. CDR3 coding DNA: TGTGCCAGCACCCCCCCGGGGCGCGGCTACACCTTC. Translated: CASTPPGRGYTF. V is TRBV12-3 or TRBV12-4 and J is TRBJ1-2; possibly TRBD1 for D (5 bases). The length of the CDR3 is 12 residues. Trimming removed 7 bases at V and 8 bases at J, with 14 bases between.

This clonotype was counted ten times or more. This rearrangement joins TRBV19 to TRBJ1-1; no clear D. CDR3 length: 13 amino acids. V was cut by 5 bases and J by 0 bases, with 7 bases left in between. CDR1 and CDR2 (germline): LNHDA, SQIVND (reference sequence). CDR3 nucleotide sequence: TGTGCCAGTAGTCTCCGGATGAACACTGAAGCTTTCTTT. This codes for CASSLRMNTEAFF.

V usage is TRBV19 and J usage is TRBJ1-5; 8 bases are shared with TRBD1. V trimming: 1 base; J trimming: 0 bases; junction bases outside the gene matches: 11. This CDR3 is built from 19 residues. Germline V gives CDR1 LNHDA, CDR2 SQIVND (reference sequence). For the CDR3, the DNA is TGTGCCAGTAGTATAGCCGGTGGGGGGACAGGTTATAGCAATCAGCCCCAGCATTTT. Its protein product is CASSIAGGGTGYSNQPQHF.

The V gene is TRBV20-1, the J gene TRBJ1-6; D is uncertain. Germline V gene lookup returns CDR1 DFQATT and CDR2 SNEGSKA (reference sequence). The V end lost 0 bases, the J end lost 9 bases, and 6 bases lay between the germline ends. The CDR3 is made up of 12 amino acids. The CDR3 spells CSARDGRSPLHF. CDR3 in DNA: TGCAGTGCTAGAGACGGCCGTTCACCCCTCCACTTT.

The chain recombines TRBV7-2 with TRBJ2-1; possibly TRBD1 for D (5 bases). Germline CDR1 is SGHTA and CDR2 is FQGNSA. The V end was cut by 8 bases, the J end by 3 bases, with 14 bases between. This CDR3 spans 14 amino acids. CDR3 coding DNA: TGTGCCAGCCGCAAAGAAGGGGTCTACAATGAGCAGTTCTTC. It yields the protein CASRKEGVYNEQFF. The full variable domain, in which reference TRBV7-2 and TRBJ2-1 provide the parts outside the CDR3, is GAGVSQSPSNKVTEKGKDVELRCDPISGHTALYWYRQSLGQGLEFLIYFQGNSAPDKSGLPSDRFSAERTGGSVSTLTIQRTQQEDSAVYLCASRKEGVYNEQFFGPGTRLTVL.

There are many counts of this clonotype. The chain employs TRBV7-2 and TRBJ1-4, with 9 bases that match TRBD1. Germline V gene lookup returns CDR1 SGHTA and CDR2 FQGNSA. V lost 5 bases to trimming and J lost 0 bases; unmatched junction nucleotides: 4. The CDR3 loop spans 16 amino acids. CDR3 coding DNA: TGTGCCAGCAGCCCCGGACAGGGGTCAACTAATGAAAAACTGTTTTTT. Protein sequence: CASSPGQGSTNEKLFF.

This clonotype appeared many times. The rearrangement uses TRBV2 and TRBJ1-5, with 11 bases aligning to TRBD1. This CDR3 comprises 16 residues. V shed 6 bases and J 3 bases; nucleotides not matched to a gene: 7. From germline, CDR1 is SNHLY and CDR2 FYNNEI. CDR3 residues: CASSPGQGAFNQPQHF. The CDR3 DNA is TGTGCCAGCAGCCCAGGACAGGGGGCTTTCAATCAGCCCCAGCATTTT.

The chain links TRBV27 to TRBJ1-5; D is undetermined. Trimming took 6 bases from V and 3 from J, leaving 6 bases between them. Germline lookup yields CDR1 MNHEY and CDR2 SMNVEV (reference sequence). This CDR3 region has 12 residues. CDR3 DNA: TGTGCCAGCAGAAGGCTCAATCAGCCCCAGCATTTT. This sequence encodes CASRRLNQPQHF.

Many counts were recorded for this clonotype. V and J are TRBV13 and TRBJ1-6, with D maybe TRBD1 (5 bases). The germline V gene encodes CDR1 PRHDT and CDR2 FYEKMQ (reference sequence). The CDR3 is 16 amino acids. V gave up 4 bases and J gave up 10 bases, with 20 bases separating them. For the CDR3, the DNA is TGTGCCAGCAGCTCGCAATCCGGCAGGGCGGACTCACCCCTCCACTTT. It yields the protein CASSSQSGRADSPLHF.

The chain links TRBV9 to TRBJ2-3; the D call may be TRBD1 or TRBD2 (5 bases each). Looked up from germline, CDR1 is SGDLS and CDR2 is YYNGEE. V was cut by 2 bases and J by 1 base, with 11 bases left in between. The CDR3 runs to 15 residues. The CDR3 protein is CASSVRGWGTDTQYF. The CDR3 DNA is TGTGCCAGCAGCGTGAGGGGTTGGGGCACAGATACGCAGTATTTT.

This clonotype was observed at least ten times. The chain's CDR3 is CASSERLAGGREQFF. The CDR3 bases are TGTGCCAGCAGCGAAAGACTAGCGGGGGGTCGTGAGCAGTTCTTC. The chain uses TRBV7-2 and TRBJ2-1; 13 positions match TRBD2. Germline V gene sequence: CDR1 SGHTA, CDR2 FQGNSA. The CDR3 spans 15 residues. With 5 bases clipped from V and 9 bases from J, the junction kept 7 bases outside the gene matches.

The chain has TRBV7-2 and TRBJ1-2; perhaps TRBD1 as D (5 bases). Trimming removed 3 bases at V and 6 bases at J, with 14 bases between. The V gene's germline CDR1 is SGHTA and CDR2 FQGNSA. The CDR3 extends over 14 amino acids. The CDR3 bases are TGTGCCAGCAGCTTCGGGGCCCAAGGGGATGGCTACACCTTC. Translated: CASSFGAQGDGYTF.

In this sample, this clonotype turned up many times. The chain is built from TRBV6-1 and TRBJ1-2; 9 nucleotides line up with TRBD1. The CDR3 spans 13 residues. Germline CDR1 MNHNS, CDR2 SASEGT. The V gene end was trimmed by 4 bases and the J gene end by 8 bases; junction bases not matched to a gene: 5. CDR3 sequence reads: CASSARQGDGYTF. In nucleotides, the CDR3 is TGTGCCAGCAGTGCTAGACAGGGGGACGGCTACACCTTC.

There are a few counts of this clonotype. The V gene is TRBV7-8, the J gene TRBJ2-7, with 8 bases fitting TRBD1. This CDR3 has 16 residues. The germline V gene has CDR1 SGHVS and CDR2 FQNEAQ. Losses at the gene ends were 1 base for V and 1 base for J; bases not matched to a gene: 6. CDR3 sequence: CASSLGGTGLSYEQYF. CDR3 in DNA: TGTGCCAGCAGCTTAGGAGGGACAGGCCTATCCTACGAGCAGTACTTC.

This clonotype occurred many times. This chain uses TRBV19 with TRBJ1-1; 11 nucleotides line up with TRBD1. After removal of 8 bases from V and 5 bases from J, the junction contained 10 bases not matched to a gene. CDR3 length: 15 residues. CDR1 and CDR2 from the germline V gene are LNHDA and SQIVND (reference sequence). The CDR3 DNA sequence: TGTGCCAGTGATCGCGGGACAGGGGGTTGGACTGAAGCTTTCTTT. It specifies CASDRGTGGWTEAFF. Together with reference TRBV19 and TRBJ1-1, the CDR3 gives the full variable domain: DGGITQSPKYLFRKEGQNVTLSCEQNLNHDAMYWYRQDPGQGLRLIYYSQIVNDFQKGDIAEGYSVSREKKESFPLTVTSAQKNPTAFYLCASDRGTGGWTEAFFGQGTRLTVV.

This clonotype appeared many times. The chain uses TRBV3-1 and TRBJ1-1; D perhaps matches TRBD1 (6 bases). In germline, CDR1 is LGHDT, CDR2 YNNKEL (reference sequence). CDR3 length: 16 residues. V shed 3 bases and J shed 1 base, with 15 bases lying between them. The chain's CDR3 is CASSHSFGQRNTEAFF. The DNA of the CDR3 is TGTGCCAGCAGCCATAGTTTTGGACAGCGGAACACTGAAGCTTTCTTT.

This clonotype was seen many times. The genes are TRBV9 and TRBJ1-1; 8 bases are shared with TRBD1. CDR1 and CDR2 (germline): SGDLS, YYNGEE. This CDR3 comprises 14 residues. After removal of 4 bases from V and 4 bases from J, the junction contained 6 bases not matched to a gene. DNA for the CDR3: TGTGCCAGCAGCCTGACAGGGGCTGGCACTGAAGCTTTCTTT. It specifies CASSLTGAGTEAFF.

The chain has TRBV7-2 and TRBJ2-3; TRBD2 aligns across 13 bases. CDR1 is SGHTA and CDR2 is FQGNSA in the germline V gene. The V segment lost 6 bases and the J segment 4 bases; nucleotides outside the gene matches: 7. This CDR3 has 16 residues. This CDR3 reads CASRLAGGIFADTQYF. CDR3 sequence (DNA): TGTGCCAGCAGACTAGCGGGGGGGATATTCGCAGATACGCAGTATTTT. Full variable domain (remainder filled in from reference TRBV7-2 and TRBJ2-3): GAGVSQSPSNKVTEKGKDVELRCDPISGHTALYWYRQSLGQGLEFLIYFQGNSAPDKSGLPSDRFSAERTGGSVSTLTIQRTQQEDSAVYLCASRLAGGIFADTQYFGPGTRLTVL.

This clonotype was counted many times. This rearrangement joins TRBV9 to TRBJ2-1, with 7 bases that match TRBD2. The J segment lost 6 bases and the V segment lost 2 bases, leaving 5 bases of the junction unmatched. CDR3 length: 14 residues. The V gene's germline CDR1 is SGDLS and CDR2 YYNGEE. The CDR3 DNA reads TGTGCCAGCAGCGTGGGACTATTTTCCAATGAGCAGTTCTTC. It translates to CASSVGLFSNEQFF.

As regards this clonotype: Just one base apart from a much larger clone, this may be a read error. The CDR3 region is CASSLLQGAGKLSF. Written as DNA, the CDR3 is TGTGCCAGCAGTCTCCTACAGGGGGCGGGAAAACTGTCTTTT. J is TRBJ1-4 and V is TRBV12-3 or TRBV12-4; 9 bases fit TRBD1. CDR3 length equals 14 residues.